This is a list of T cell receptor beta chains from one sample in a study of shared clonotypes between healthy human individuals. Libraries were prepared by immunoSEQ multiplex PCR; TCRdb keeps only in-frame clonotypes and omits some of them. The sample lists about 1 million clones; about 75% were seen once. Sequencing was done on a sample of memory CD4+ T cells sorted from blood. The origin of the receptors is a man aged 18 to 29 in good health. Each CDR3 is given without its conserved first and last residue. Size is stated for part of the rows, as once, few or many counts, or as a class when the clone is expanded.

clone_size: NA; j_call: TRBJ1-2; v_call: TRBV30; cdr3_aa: AWRSEKSGGYT
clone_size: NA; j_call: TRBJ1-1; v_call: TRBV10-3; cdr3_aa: AISDDRGPGGTEAF
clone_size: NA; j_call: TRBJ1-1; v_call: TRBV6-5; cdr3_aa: ASSSLLNTEAF
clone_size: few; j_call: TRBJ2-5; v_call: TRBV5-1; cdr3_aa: ASSWRLAGDQETQY
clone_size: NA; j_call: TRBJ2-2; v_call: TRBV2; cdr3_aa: ASSVNTGFTGELF
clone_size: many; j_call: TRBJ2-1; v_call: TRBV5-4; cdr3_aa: ASSLGRDYNEQF
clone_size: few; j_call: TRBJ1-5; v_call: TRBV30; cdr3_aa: AWSQAGLVIQPQH
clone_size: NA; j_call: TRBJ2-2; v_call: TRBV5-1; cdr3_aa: ASSYRDTGELF
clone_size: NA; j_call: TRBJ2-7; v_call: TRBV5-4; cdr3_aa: ASSLSGEGYEQY
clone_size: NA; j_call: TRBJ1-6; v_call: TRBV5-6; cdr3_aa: ASSTGGYNSPLH
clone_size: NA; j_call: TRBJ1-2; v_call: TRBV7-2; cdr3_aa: ASTTGGGYGGYT
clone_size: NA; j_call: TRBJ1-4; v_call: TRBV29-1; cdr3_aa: SVERRDPTNEKLF
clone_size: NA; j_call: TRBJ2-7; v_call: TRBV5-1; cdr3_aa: ASSLAGTGAREQY